Listed below are T cell receptor beta chains from one sample, sequenced in a study of molecular identifiers for immune sequencing clone quantification. TCRdb ran MiXCR on the PCR reads and lists one entry per CDR3 protein. The sample includes around 54,000 distinct CDR3 sequences, approximately 26% of them seen just once. Sample: naive CD8+ T cells from blood, with Jurkat cell RNA spiked in. Source of these receptors: a human donor in good health. Some libraries in this study had Jurkat cell RNA spiked in. Each CDR3 is given with its conserved first and last residue.

V gene,CDR3 protein
TRBV7-9,CASSPYLGDGEQYF
TRBV12-3/TRBV12-4,CASSSGTGGDLYSNQPQHF
TRBV13,CASSLRRSQFGGTDTQYF
TRBV6-5,CASSVYRGRDEQYF
TRBV6-2/TRBV6-3,CASSYGWQSYEQYF
TRBV4-1,CASSQGSSGKANTEAFF
TRBV20-1,CSARDLNGGVETQYF
TRBV28,CASSWSWDGGTDTQYF
TRBV28,CASSFRGLGANVLTF
TRBV7-9,CASSPPDRYYEQYF
TRBV14,CASSPEQMAYEQYF
TRBV29-1,CSVTGILGTEAFF
TRBV7-9,CASSSGQGWTEAFF
TRBV6-5,CASSLGQAFGFSYEQYF
TRBV7-9,CAGSLGGSLPGELFF
TRBV28,CASSVPRDRKETQYF
TRBV12-1,CASSSYRVLRGPAAFF
TRBV2,CASSERKSGTVSNEKLFF
TRBV3-1,CASSQIDHPKPGAETQYF
TRBV6-5,CASSRGQGTTEAFF
TRBV7-6,CASSPPHNTDTQYF
TRBV19,CASSIVGGLTLNEQFF
TRBV12-3/TRBV12-4,CASSTVGEDEQFF
TRBV7-9,CASSANMRTEAFF
TRBV28,CASSFLAGGPYEQYF
TRBV29-1,CSVDGGYDEQYF
TRBV12-3/TRBV12-4,CASSLAGVSYNEQFF
TRBV4-1,CASSQVGGSSTDTQYF
TRBV12-3/TRBV12-4,CASSSHNEQFF
TRBV19,CASSISSGLTYEQYF
TRBV7-8,CASSWSTGRGTEAFF
TRBV7-6,CASSLGGGAGEQYF
TRBV30,CAWSGTGGYGYTF
TRBV27,CASSTRDHSYSGANVLTF
TRBV11-2,CAGSLVGRPYEQYF
TRBV24-1,CATSESDDTGELFF
TRBV5-1,CASSLAQRGGETQYF
TRBV3-1,CASSQEWSLGIDTQHF
TRBV7-9,CASSLENTEAFF
TRBV5-6,CASIGSGRVDTEAFF
TRBV14,CASSQDGTRKYQETQYF
TRBV7-9,CTSAGGLKDTQYF
TRBV6-1,CASSDRSHVYEQYF
TRBV7-9,CASSHLDSLNTEAFF
TRBV7-8,CASSSPGTGDEQYF
TRBV12-3/TRBV12-4,CAGSFGTGAYEQYF
TRBV20-1,CSARDRMNTGELFF
TRBV19,CASSIFVGRRNTGELFF
TRBV12-3/TRBV12-4,CASSLGGLNQPQHF
TRBV27,CASSLQGLGEKLFF
TRBV4-1,CASSQDWGASNQPQHF
TRBV28,CASRPTGTGVHEQYF
TRBV4-1,CASSQIHRDDNEQYF
TRBV7-2,CASSLMNTEAFF
TRBV29-1,CSVGSRVTEALF
TRBV6-2/TRBV6-3,CASSRGQGYEQYF
TRBV4-3,CASSQGGRVEDTQYF
TRBV20-1,CSARTSGHEQFF
TRBV28,CASSPRGLAGGYEQYF
TRBV27,CASSSQQTGELFF